Following are 13 T cell receptor beta chains from one sample sequenced in a study of CD8 T cells in Susac syndrome. Reverse transcription of roughly 0.45 to 1 ug RNA was performed with random hexamers. TCRdb reanalysed the immunoSEQ multiplex PCR reads using MiXCR and keeps one entry per CDR3 protein. The top ten clones hold roughly 0.43% of a sample with about 110,000 distinct CDR3 sequences, approximately 93% of them seen once. Sequenced: CD8+ T cells from PBMCs. These receptors all come from a human donor with Susac syndrome.

The chain uses TRBV2 and TRBJ2-5; D not certain. Germline V CDR1 and CDR2: SNHLY, FYNNEI. The CDR3 sequence is 14 residues long. Between the trimmed V and J ends, which lost 7 bases and 5 bases, there was a span of 17 bases. The CDR3 sequence: CASKVTPGRETQYF. CDR3 in DNA: TGTGCCAGCAAGGTTACCCCTGGGCGTGAGACCCAGTACTTC.

The V and J genes are TRBV23-1 and TRBJ1-5; D gene ambiguous. TRBV23-1 is filed as an ORF, its function uncertain. Trimming left V 1 base short and J 0 bases short, with 10 bases between. The CDR3 is 16 residues long. The CDR3 protein is CASSQFGGSSNQPQHF. The CDR3 DNA is TGCGCCAGCAGTCAATTCGGAGGGAGTAGCAATCAGCCCCAGCATTTT.

The chain combines TRBV29-1 with TRBJ2-7; tentatively, D is TRBD1 or TRBD2 (7 bases each). There are 13 residues in the CDR3. Germline lookup yields CDR1 SQVTM and CDR2 ANQGSEA. Trimming took off 7 bases at V and 3 bases at J, with 16 bases between the two ends. In DNA form, the CDR3 reads TGCAGCGCCAGGGGGGGTCACGACTACGAGCAGTACTTC. It translates to CSARGGHDYEQYF.

This sequence joins TRBV5-4 and TRBJ2-5; 10 nucleotides align to TRBD2. CDR1 and CDR2 (germline): SGHNT, YYREEE (reference sequence). There are 14 residues in the CDR3. Unmatched junction bases numbered 1, after V lost 2 bases and J lost 3 bases. The CDR3 here is CASSFTSGEETQYF. The CDR3 nucleotides are TGTGCCAGCAGCTTCACTAGCGGGGAAGAGACCCAGTACTTC.

The V call is TRBV9, the J call TRBJ1-6; unclear D gene. The V end was cut by 0 bases, the J end by 10 bases, with 14 bases between. Germline assignment: CDR1 SGDLS and CDR2 YYNGEE. This CDR3 has 15 amino acids. The CDR3 DNA follows: TGTGCCAGCAGCGTAGAGGGCAGGATCGGGTCACCCCTCCACTTT. Translated, it gives CASSVEGRIGSPLHF. Supplemented by reference TRBV9 and TRBJ1-6, the full variable domain reads DSGVTQTPKHLITATGQRVTLRCSPRSGDLSVYWYQQSLDQGLQFLIQYYNGEERAKGNILERFSAQQFPDLHSELNLSSLELGDSALYFCASSVEGRIGSPLHFGNGTRLTVT.

The chain employs TRBV7-9 and TRBJ2-7, with D possibly called TRBD1 or TRBD2 (5 bases each). CDR3 length: 13 amino acids. Germline V gene sequence: CDR1 SEHNR, CDR2 FQNEAQ (reference sequence). V lost 4 bases, J lost 6 bases, and 13 bases lay in between. CDR3 sequence (DNA): TGTGCCAGCAGCTCCGGGGCACTTAGCGAGCAGTACTTC. Its translation: CASSSGALSEQYF.

V and J are TRBV5-1 and TRBJ2-5, with TRBD2 matching over 7 bases. V lost 3 bases and J lost 5; bases outside the gene matches: 10. Germline V gene sequence: CDR1 SGHRS, CDR2 YFSETQ. CDR3 length equals 15 residues. CDR3 sequence: CASSSTDGGIETQYF. The CDR3 nucleotides read TGCGCCAGCAGCTCAACGGACGGGGGGATTGAGACCCAGTACTTC. Full variable domain (outside the CDR3, taken from reference TRBV5-1 and TRBJ2-5): KAGVTQTPRYLIKTRGQQVTLSCSPISGHRSVSWYQQTPGQGLQFLFEYFSETQRNKGNFPGRFSGRQFSNSRSEMNVSTLELGDSALYLCASSSTDGGIETQYFGPGTRLLVL.

V usage is TRBV9 and J usage is TRBJ2-1; possibly TRBD2 for D (6 bases). V was trimmed by 4 bases and J by 8 bases, leaving 13 bases between them. Germline loops: CDR1 SGDLS, CDR2 YYNGEE. The CDR3 extends over 13 amino acids. Here the CDR3 DNA reads TGTGCCAGCAGCATATACTCGGGGGATGAGCAGTTCTTC. Translated: CASSIYSGDEQFF.

This clonotype was detected only a few times. The CDR3 is CASSQDGGDGETQYF. The CDR3 nucleotides are TGCGCCAGCAGCCAAGATGGGGGGGACGGAGAGACCCAGTACTTC. The chain joins TRBV4-1 to TRBJ2-5, with 7 positions matching TRBD2. Germline trimming cut 0 bases from V and 4 bases from J; bases unmatched to any gene: 5. Germline V gene lookup returns CDR1 MGHRA and CDR2 YSYEKL. This CDR3 is built from 15 residues.

The count of this clonotype is one. The chain joins TRBV6-5 to TRBJ2-7; 7 nucleotides match TRBD1. J gave up 0 bases and V 4 bases, and 6 bases lay outside the gene matches. This CDR3 is 15 amino acids long. The germline gives CDR1 MNHEY, CDR2 SVGAGI. CDR3: CASSLGQTGSYEQYF. CDR3 nucleotide sequence: TGTGCCAGCAGTTTGGGACAGACCGGCTCCTACGAGCAGTACTTC.

This clonotype appeared once. The CDR3 DNA follows: TGCGCCAGCAGCCTACCGGACAGGGCAGAGACCCAGTACTTC. Encoded protein: CASSLPDRAETQYF. This chain uses TRBV5-1 with TRBJ2-5; 8 bases are a match to TRBD1. CDR3 length: 14 residues. The germline V gene encodes CDR1 SGHRS and CDR2 YFSETQ. V was clipped by 4 bases and J by 4 bases; unmatched bases: 6.

This clonotype was detected once. J is TRBJ2-7 and V is TRBV27, with D possibly being TRBD1 (5 bases). In germline, CDR1 is MNHEY, CDR2 SMNVEV (reference sequence). The CDR3 has 13 amino acids. Trimming removed 4 bases from V and 4 bases from J, with 11 bases in between. The CDR3 DNA follows: TGTGCCAGCAGTTCAGGGTTGGGGTACGAGCAGTACTTC. Its protein is CASSSGLGYEQYF.

This clonotype was picked up one time. This rearrangement joins TRBV19 to TRBJ1-1; TRBD1 might be the D (5 bases). V lost 7 bases to trimming and J lost 6 bases, with 15 bases between them. Germline assignment: CDR1 LNHDA and CDR2 SQIVND (reference sequence). CDR3 size: 13 residues. The CDR3 nucleotides are TGTGCCAGTAAACCAGGGCCGGGAGCTGAAGCTTTCTTT. Encoded protein: CASKPGPGAEAFF.